This T cell receptor (beta chain) was identified during a study of read filtering for tumor transcriptome and immune sequencing. For the study at large: Among patients, under 20 were male and more than 13 female, aged roughly 45 to 80 (mean approximately 71).

Remarks on this clonotype: The antigen remains unidentified.

From germline, CDR1 is KGHDR and CDR2 SFDVKD. This CDR3 has 15 amino acids. Trimming left V 7 bases short and J 1 base short, with 14 bases between. From approximately 400 ng of RNA, a library with molecular barcoded alpha/delta and beta/gamma adaptors was made. TCRdb called the reads again in MiXCR, with one record for every CDR3 protein. Of thousands of distinct CDR3 sequences listed, 16% were seen once; the top ten hold 25% to 30%. Study-level points and caveats: Without single-read clonotypes, shared clonotype proportions correlated more between IR-seq and RNA-seq. IR-seq captured clonotypes deeper and more reliably than RNA-seq. This fraction held mixed bone marrow immune cells after CD138-negative sorting.

The source of this sequence is a donor at least 40 years old with multiple myeloma. This sequence joins TRBV24-1 and TRBJ2-3, with D tentatively TRBD2 (7 bases). The sequencing sample was made of a population of CD138-negative cells sorted from bone marrow. CDR3 nucleotides: TGTGCCACCAGCGCCGCGGGGGCGGGCACAGATACGCAGTATTTT. Translation gives CATSAAGAGTDTQYF.